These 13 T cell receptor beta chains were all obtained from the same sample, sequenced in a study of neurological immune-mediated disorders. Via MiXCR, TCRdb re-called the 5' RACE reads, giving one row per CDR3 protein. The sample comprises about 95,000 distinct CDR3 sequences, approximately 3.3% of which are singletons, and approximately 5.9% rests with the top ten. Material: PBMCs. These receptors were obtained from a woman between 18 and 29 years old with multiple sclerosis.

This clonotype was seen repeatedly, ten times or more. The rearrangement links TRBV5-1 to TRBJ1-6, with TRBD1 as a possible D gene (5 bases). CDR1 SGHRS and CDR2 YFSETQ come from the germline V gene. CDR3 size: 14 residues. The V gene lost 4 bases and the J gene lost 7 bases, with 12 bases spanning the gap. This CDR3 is CASSVDGANSPLHF. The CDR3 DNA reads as TGCGCCAGCAGCGTAGACGGGGCAAATTCACCCCTCCACTTT.

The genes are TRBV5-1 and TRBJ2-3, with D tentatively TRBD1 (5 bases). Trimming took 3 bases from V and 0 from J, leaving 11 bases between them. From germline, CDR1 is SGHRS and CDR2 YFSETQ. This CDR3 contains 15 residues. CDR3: CASSSGAASTDTQYF. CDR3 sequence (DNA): TGCGCCAGCAGCTCTGGGGCAGCGAGCACAGATACGCAGTATTTT. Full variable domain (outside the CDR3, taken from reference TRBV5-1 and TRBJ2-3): KAGVTQTPRYLIKTRGQQVTLSCSPISGHRSVSWYQQTPGQGLQFLFEYFSETQRNKGNFPGRFSGRQFSNSRSEMNVSTLELGDSALYLCASSSGAASTDTQYFGPGTRLTVL.

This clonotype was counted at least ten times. CDR3 protein: CAISEGDSSYNEQFF. The CDR3 DNA is TGTGCCATCAGTGAGGGGGACAGTTCCTACAATGAGCAGTTCTTC. This sequence joins TRBV10-3 and TRBJ2-1; TRBD1 matches 7 bases. The trim removed 2 bases at V and 1 base at J, leaving 2 bases unmatched. The CDR3 runs to 15 residues. Germline CDR1 and CDR2: ENHRY and SYGVKD.

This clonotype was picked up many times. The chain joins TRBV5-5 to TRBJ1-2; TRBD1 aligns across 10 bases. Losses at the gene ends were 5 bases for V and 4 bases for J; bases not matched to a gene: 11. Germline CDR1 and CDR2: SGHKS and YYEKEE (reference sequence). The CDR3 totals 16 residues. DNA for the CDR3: TGTGCCAGCAGTCATCCCCCCAGGGACAGGGGCTATGGCTACACCTTC. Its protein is CASSHPPRDRGYGYTF.

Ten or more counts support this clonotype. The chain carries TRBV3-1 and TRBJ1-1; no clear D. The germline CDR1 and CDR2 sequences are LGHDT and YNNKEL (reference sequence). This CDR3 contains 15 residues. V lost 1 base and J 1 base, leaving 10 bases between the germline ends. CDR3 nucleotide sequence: TGTGCCAGCAGCCAAGCCACAATAAGGAACACTGAAGCTTTCTTT. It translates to CASSQATIRNTEAFF.

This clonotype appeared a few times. Written as DNA, the CDR3 is TGTGCCAGCAGCCTCGTCGGGGGCGAAAAGTACTTC. It translates to CASSLVGGEKYF. The chain combines TRBV3-1 with TRBJ2-7; either TRBD1 or TRBD2 may supply D (6 bases each). The CDR3 totals 12 residues. CDR1 is LGHDT, CDR2 YNNKEL, per germline (reference sequence). V lost 4 bases and J 11 bases, leaving 15 bases between the germline ends.

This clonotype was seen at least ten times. DNA of the CDR3: TGCAGTGCTTCAACAGGGAATCAGCCCCAGCATTTT. Protein sequence: CSASTGNQPQHF. This chain links TRBV20-1 with TRBJ1-5, with D tentatively TRBD1 (6 bases). From germline, CDR1 is DFQATT and CDR2 SNEGSKA (reference sequence). V lost 5 bases and J 4 bases, leaving 9 bases between the germline ends. The CDR3 consists of 12 residues.

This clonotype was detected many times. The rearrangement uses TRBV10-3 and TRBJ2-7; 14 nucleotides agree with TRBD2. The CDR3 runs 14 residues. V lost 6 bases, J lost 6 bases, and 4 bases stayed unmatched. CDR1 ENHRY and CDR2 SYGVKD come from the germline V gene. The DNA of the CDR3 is TGTGCCATCAGGGAGGGACTAGCGGGAGTCGAGCAGTACTTC. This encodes CAIREGLAGVEQYF.

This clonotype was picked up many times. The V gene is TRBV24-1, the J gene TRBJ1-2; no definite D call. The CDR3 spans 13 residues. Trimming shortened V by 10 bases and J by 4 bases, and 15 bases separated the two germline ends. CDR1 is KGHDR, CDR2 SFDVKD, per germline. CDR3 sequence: CATPGVLVYGYTF. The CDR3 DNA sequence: TGTGCCACTCCCGGGGTCCTGGTCTATGGCTACACCTTC.

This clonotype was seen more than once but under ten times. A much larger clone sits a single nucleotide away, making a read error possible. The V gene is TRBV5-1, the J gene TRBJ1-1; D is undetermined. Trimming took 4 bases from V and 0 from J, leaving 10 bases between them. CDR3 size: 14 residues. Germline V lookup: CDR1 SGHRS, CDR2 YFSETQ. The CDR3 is CASSVDGMNTEAFF. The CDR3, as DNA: TGCGCCAGCAGCGTGGACGGCATGAACACTGAAGCTTTCTTT.

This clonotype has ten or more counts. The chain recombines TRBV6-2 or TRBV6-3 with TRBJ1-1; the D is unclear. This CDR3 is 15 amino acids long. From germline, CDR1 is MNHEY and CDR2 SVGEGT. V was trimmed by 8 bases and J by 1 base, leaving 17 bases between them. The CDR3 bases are TGTGCCAGCTTCTCAGGCTGGGCCCAGAACACTGAAGCTTTCTTT. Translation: CASFSGWAQNTEAFF.

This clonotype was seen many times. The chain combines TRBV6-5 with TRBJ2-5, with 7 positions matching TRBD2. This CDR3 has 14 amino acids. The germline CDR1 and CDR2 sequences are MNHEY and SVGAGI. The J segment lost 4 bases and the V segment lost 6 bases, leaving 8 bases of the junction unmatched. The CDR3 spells CASRASGIGETQYF. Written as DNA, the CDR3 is TGTGCCAGCAGGGCCAGCGGGATCGGAGAGACCCAGTACTTC.

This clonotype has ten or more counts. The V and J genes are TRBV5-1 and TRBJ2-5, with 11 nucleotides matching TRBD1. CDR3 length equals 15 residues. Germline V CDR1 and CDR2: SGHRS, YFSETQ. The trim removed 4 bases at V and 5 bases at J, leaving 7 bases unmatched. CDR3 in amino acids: CASSPGQGAGETQYF. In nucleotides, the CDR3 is TGCGCCAGCAGCCCCGGACAGGGGGCGGGGGAGACCCAGTACTTC. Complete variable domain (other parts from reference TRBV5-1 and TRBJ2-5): KAGVTQTPRYLIKTRGQQVTLSCSPISGHRSVSWYQQTPGQGLQFLFEYFSETQRNKGNFPGRFSGRQFSNSRSEMNVSTLELGDSALYLCASSPGQGAGETQYFGPGTRLLVL.